This TCR beta chain is drawn from a study of low-dose radiotherapy and immunotherapy resistance in tumors (dated by TCRdb to 2022 to 2024). Study-level background: Cohort 1 received 0.5 Gy per fraction every 2 weeks, with a prescribed total PTV dose of 6.5 Gy. Cohort 2 received 1 Gy per fraction every two weeks, with a total of 13 Gy over 26 weeks. Aspirin 300 mg was taken orally once daily by patients for four cycles, starting on cycle 1 day 1. Eight patients were included in the translational analysis, namely three from the first dose cohort plus the first five from the second dose cohort. No randomization into treatment groups was done for the people taking part in the trial. Every two weeks, patients got intravenous cyclophosphamide at 200 mg/m2, given one day ahead of each radiation and immunotherapy administration. Patients were given nivolumab as a 240 mg flat dose every two weeks and ipilimumab at 1 mg/kg every six weeks, with both drugs delivered intravenously.

The run used an Illumina HiSeq 2500. Superscript III and a set of TRAV- and TRBV-specific primers were used to synthesize first-strand cDNA, so that both TCRalpha and TCRbeta chains were covered. An approximately 20-cycle PCR with Phusion amplified the TCRs, pairing a constant-region primer with the adapter that was attached to the V primers. The MessageAmp II aRNA Amplification Kit was used to amplify the isolated mRNA, with in vitro transcription run for 15 to 20 hours at 37 degrees C. mRNA for TCR sequencing was isolated with the Dynabeads mRNA DIRECT Purification Kit. Indexed Illumina adapters were added in a second Phusion PCR of 25 to 30 cycles, after which AMPure XP beads were used to purify the products. The published analysis was carried out like this. Using custom Perl scripts, TCR sequences encoding the same protein were pooled, out-of-frame sequences were removed, and the abundance of each clonotype was computed. TCR sequences supported by only a single read were excluded from analysis. Shannon entropy, Gini index, clonality, richness, and the frequency of TCRs shared between repertoires were included as repertoire metrics. In TCRdb, the public reads were trimmed at Q25 with fastp and aligned with MiXCR, with productive beta chains retained. A single entry per CDR3 protein holds the most common genes and DNA from its merged rows. Here the V and J calls rest on TCRdb's processing, not on the authors' analysis. The sample has 40,000 or so distinct CDR3 sequences on record, 31% of them singletons. The ten most abundant clones make up approximately 3.7% of the sample.

The sample's time point label, decoded: before trial treatment. Donors were enrolled in RACIN, a single-arm phase I dose-escalation trial combining nivolumab, ipilimumab, aspirin, low-dose cyclophosphamide and low-dose radiotherapy. Eligible patients had advanced, TIL-negative solid tumors. At the junction V is shortened by 0 bases and J by 7 bases; bases outside the gene matches: 3. The germline V gene yields SGHRS for CDR1 and YFSETQ for CDR2. From the cysteine through the phenylalanine, the CDR3 covers 15 amino acids. Only the CDR3 DNA is retained, 45 bases long and in frame from the first base. This clonotype was observed at least ten times. Which antigen it targets is not known. No much larger clonotype is one base removed from it; base qualities were not supplied.

The origin of this receptor is a male donor with gallbladder cancer. Sequencing used PBMCs, obtained before treatment. The chain uses TRBV5-1 and TRBJ1-6; TRBD1 fits 8 bases in the junction. The nucleotide sequence reads TGCGCCAGCAGCTTGGGTCAGGGGGCGAATTCACCCCTCCACTTT. Its product reads: CASSLGQGANSPLHF.